Listed below are T cell receptor beta chains from one sample, sequenced in a study of Ad26.COV2.S vaccination and SARS-CoV-2 variants. The protocol was immunoSEQ multiplex PCR, while the TCRdb copy is restricted to in-frame clones and leaves out a portion. The sample has roughly 330,000 clones, 85% to 90% seen once. This specimen was peripheral blood, taken in a trial of Ad26.COV2.S vaccine versus placebo. The receptor source for this set is a person aged 18-60 years who received the Ad26.COV2.S COVID-19 vaccine or a placebo. CDR3s include the opening cysteine and the closing phenylalanine or tryptophan. A D gene is named only where the DNA matches it firmly. Size tells how often a clone was seen (once, few, many) or the class of an expanded clone, and some rows leave it out.

D,V,J,size,DNA,CDR3
TRBD1,TRBV18,TRBJ1-5,NA,TGTGCCAGCGCCGAGGTGGGGACAGGCTATCAGCCCCAGCATTTT,CASAEVGTGYQPQHF
NA,TRBV13,TRBJ1-3,NA,TGTGCCAGCAGGATAGAAGGTTCTGGAAACACCATATATTTT,CASRIEGSGNTIYF
TRBD1,TRBV27,TRBJ1-5,NA,TGTGCCAGCAGTTTACAGGGGGCTGGGCAGCCCCAGCATTTT,CASSLQGAGQPQHF
TRBD1,TRBV11-3,TRBJ2-2,NA,TGTGCCAGCAGCGTCACACCTTTTGCAGGGGGCTACGGGGAGCTGTTTTTT,CASSVTPFAGGYGELFF
NA,TRBV27,TRBJ2-1,NA,TGTGCCAGCACCACGGGTAGAAGATCCTACAATGAGCAGTTCTTC,CASTTGRRSYNEQFF
TRBD1,TRBV6-5,TRBJ2-1,NA,TGTGCCAGCAGTAAACAGGGGGCTGTGCCTGTCGAGCAGTTCTTC,CASSKQGAVPVEQFF
NA,TRBV11-2,TRBJ1-2,NA,TGTGCCAGCAGCCGTCCGGGGCTCTATGGCTACACCTTC,CASSRPGLYGYTF
TRBD1,TRBV29-1,TRBJ1-1,NA,TGCAGCGCGGGACAGGGAAGCAACACTGAAGCTTTCTTT,CSAGQGSNTEAFF
TRBD2,TRBV5-8,TRBJ2-7,NA,TGTGCCAGCAGCAAAGCGGGGAGGGTCTACGAGCAGTACTTC,CASSKAGRVYEQYF
NA,TRBV5-6,TRBJ1-1,NA,TGTGCCAGCAGCTTCTCCAGTGCCTTAATAGAGAGTTTTGGAGCTTTCTTT,CASSFSSALIESFGAFF
TRBD1,TRBV28,TRBJ2-7,NA,TGTGCCAGCAGTTTTGGGACAGCTAAAGACGAGCAGTACTTC,CASSFGTAKDEQYF
NA,TRBV7-2,TRBJ1-1,NA,TGTGCCAGCAGCCCGCTGGGGCAGGTGAACACTGAAGCTTTCTTT,CASSPLGQVNTEAFF
NA,TRBV5-4,TRBJ1-1,NA,TGTGCCAGCAGCTTGGGGCACGGGCCAGGGATGAAGACTGAAGCTTTCTTT,CASSLGHGPGMKTEAFF
TRBD1,TRBV29-1,TRBJ1-1,once,TGCAGCGTTCGGGGGACAGGGGGCAAAGCTTTCTTT,CSVRGTGGKAFF
NA,TRBV9,TRBJ2-2,NA,TGTGCCAGCAGCGTAGGTAGCCCCACCCGGGAGCTGTTTTTT,CASSVGSPTRELFF
NA,TRBV18,TRBJ1-1,NA,TGTGCCAGCTCGCCACCGAGGTCAGGGTACGTGGACACTGAAGCTTTCTTT,CASSPPRSGYVDTEAFF
NA,TRBV9,TRBJ1-6,NA,TGTGCCAGCAGCCCAGCGGGGGGATATAATTCACCCCTCCACTTT,CASSPAGGYNSPLHF
NA,TRBV4-3,TRBJ1-1,NA,TGCGCCAGCAGCCAGCGCCAGGGGAACACTGAAGCTTTCTTT,CASSQRQGNTEAFF
NA,TRBV7-2,TRBJ1-3,NA,TGTGCCAGCAGCTTAAACCCAAGGACCTCTGGAAACACCATATATTTT,CASSLNPRTSGNTIYF
NA,TRBV7-2,TRBJ2-1,NA,TGTGCCAGCAGCTTAATGCGTCTCAATTACAATGAGCAGTTCTTC,CASSLMRLNYNEQFF
TRBD1,TRBV7-9,TRBJ1-2,NA,TGTGCCAGCAGCATAAGCGGGACAGGGATCTCTGGCTACACCTTC,CASSISGTGISGYTF
TRBD1,TRBV7-8,TRBJ1-6,NA,TGTGCCAGCAGCTTGTACAGGGGGCCTCACTCCTATAATTCACCCCTCCACTTT,CASSLYRGPHSYNSPLHF
NA,TRBV7-9,TRBJ2-3,NA,TGTGCCAGCAGTCAAACGGAGAATACGCAGTATTTT,CASSQTENTQYF
NA,TRBV27,TRBJ1-4,NA,TGTGCCAGCAGTCACAGCCGCTACGGTGAAAAACTGTTTTTT,CASSHSRYGEKLFF
NA,TRBV6-5,TRBJ1-4,few,TGTGCCAGCAGAGACAGACCTGAAAAACTGTTTTTT,CASRDRPEKLFF
NA,TRBV19,TRBJ2-5,NA,TGTGCCAGTAGTATTGGATGGGGAGAGACCCAGTACTTC,CASSIGWGETQYF
TRBD1,TRBV5-1,TRBJ2-5,NA,TGCGCCAGCAGCTTTATAGACAGGGGTGGGGAGACCCAGTACTTC,CASSFIDRGGETQYF
NA,TRBV27,TRBJ1-3,NA,TGTGCCAGCAGTTTGGTGGCCGCGGGAAACACCATATATTTT,CASSLVAAGNTIYF
NA,TRBV5-8,TRBJ2-1,NA,TGTGCCAGCAGCTTGGAGGTAGCGGAGGATGAGCAGTTCTTC,CASSLEVAEDEQFF
NA,TRBV25-1,TRBJ1-5,NA,TGTGCCAGCAGTGATGAGGGACAGCCCCAGCATTTT,CASSDEGQPQHF
NA,TRBV3-1/TRBV3-2,TRBJ1-5,NA,TGTGCCAGCAGCCAAGATCCGCCGTCGGTCGGTCAGCCCCAGCATTTT,CASSQDPPSVGQPQHF
NA,TRBV19,TRBJ1-5,NA,TGTGCCAGTAGTATCGTCTTTAGGGGGAATCAGCCCCAGCATTTT,CASSIVFRGNQPQHF
NA,TRBV12-3/TRBV12-4,TRBJ1-1,NA,TGTGCCAGCAGTTCCACAGGGAACACTGAAGCTTTCTTT,CASSSTGNTEAFF
NA,TRBV3-1/TRBV3-2,TRBJ2-5,NA,TGTGCCAGCAGAGGAAGGGAGACCCAGTACTTC,CASRGRETQYF
NA,TRBV7-2,TRBJ2-5,NA,TGTGCCAGCAGCTTACACGGGGCTACCGGAGAGACCCAGTACTTC,CASSLHGATGETQYF
NA,TRBV5-1,TRBJ1-1,NA,TGCGCCAGCAGCTTGGCCGAGACAGTATTAAACACTGAAGCTTTCTTT,CASSLAETVLNTEAFF
NA,TRBV4-1,TRBJ2-5,NA,TGCGCCAGCAGCCGGGACTTTGAGACCCAGTACTTC,CASSRDFETQYF
NA,TRBV3-1/TRBV3-2,TRBJ1-2,once,TGTGCCAGCAGCCGTGAAAACACTAACTATGGCTACACCTTC,CASSRENTNYGYTF
NA,TRBV21-1,TRBJ1-2,NA,TGTGCCAGCAGCAGACCGGGACAGGGGCCCCTCAACTATGGCTACACCTTC,CASSRPGQGPLNYGYTF
NA,TRBV27,TRBJ2-2,NA,TGTGCCAGCAGCCCAAAACCAATGACAGTCTTAGATTACACCGGGGAGCTGTTTTTT,CASSPKPMTVLDYTGELFF
TRBD2,TRBV6-2/TRBV6-3,TRBJ2-4,NA,TGTGCCAGCAGTTACTTGGGGGGGGCCAAAAACATTCAGTACTTC,CASSYLGGAKNIQYF
NA,TRBV7-2,TRBJ2-2,NA,TGTGCCAGCAGCTTATTGGACACCGGGGAGCTGTTTTTT,CASSLLDTGELFF
TRBD2,TRBV4-1,TRBJ2-1,NA,TGCGCCAGCAGCCAAGATCCCGGCGGGAGGGCCAATGAGCAGTTCTTC,CASSQDPGGRANEQFF
NA,TRBV2,TRBJ2-2,NA,TGTGCCAGGGAAACTAGCAGCGGCACCGGGGAGCTGTTTTTT,CARETSSGTGELFF
TRBD1,TRBV20-1,TRBJ1-1,NA,TGCAGTGCTAGTCTCGAGGGCAGGGGGCTCCAAGCTTTCTTT,CSASLEGRGLQAFF
NA,TRBV9,TRBJ2-5,once,TGTGCCAGCAGCGTAAGCCCCACCGAAGAGACCCAGTACTTC,CASSVSPTEETQYF
NA,TRBV27,TRBJ2-3,NA,TGTGCCAGCAGCCTCCTAGGGACAGATACGCAGTATTTT,CASSLLGTDTQYF
TRBD1,TRBV4-3,TRBJ1-2,NA,TGCGCCAGCAGCCCGGAGGGGGCCCATGGCTACACCTTC,CASSPEGAHGYTF
TRBD1,TRBV11-2,TRBJ1-2,NA,TGTGCCAGCAGCTTCGACAGGGGTGATCGGGGCTACACCTTC,CASSFDRGDRGYTF
NA,TRBV7-6,TRBJ2-1,NA,TGTGCCAGCAGCTCGAATAACTACTACAATGAGCAGTTCTTC,CASSSNNYYNEQFF
TRBD2,TRBV7-9,TRBJ2-1,once,TGTGCCAGCAGCCCCCGGGACTATCCTGGGCATGAGCAGTTCTTC,CASSPRDYPGHEQFF
NA,TRBV6-6,TRBJ1-5,NA,TGTGCCAGCAGTCCCGTGCCCAGTGACTATAGCAATCAGCCCCAGCATTTT,CASSPVPSDYSNQPQHF
NA,TRBV3-1/TRBV3-2,TRBJ2-1,NA,TGTGCCAGCAGCCCGGGCCCCGGGTACAATGAGCAGTTCTTC,CASSPGPGYNEQFF
NA,TRBV6-1,TRBJ1-2,NA,TGTGCCAGCAGTGCCCCCCTGGACGGACGCACAAAAGGCTACACCTTC,CASSAPLDGRTKGYTF